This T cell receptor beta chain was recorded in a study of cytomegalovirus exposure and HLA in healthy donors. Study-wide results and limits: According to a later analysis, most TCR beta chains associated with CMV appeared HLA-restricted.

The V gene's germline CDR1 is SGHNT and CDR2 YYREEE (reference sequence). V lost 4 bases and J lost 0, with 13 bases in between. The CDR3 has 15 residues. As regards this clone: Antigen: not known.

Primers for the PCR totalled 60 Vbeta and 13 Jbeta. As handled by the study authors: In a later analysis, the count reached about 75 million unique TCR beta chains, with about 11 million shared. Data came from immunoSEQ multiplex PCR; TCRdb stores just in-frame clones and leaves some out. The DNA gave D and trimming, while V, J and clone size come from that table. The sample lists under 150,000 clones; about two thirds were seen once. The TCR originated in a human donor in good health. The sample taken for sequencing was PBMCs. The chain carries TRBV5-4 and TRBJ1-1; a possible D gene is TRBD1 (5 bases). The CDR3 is CASSADSRMNTEAFF. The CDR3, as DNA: TGTGCCAGCAGCGCCGACAGCCGAATGAACACTGAAGCTTTCTTT.